This T cell receptor beta chain emerged from a study of cytomegalovirus exposure and HLA in healthy donors. The CDR3 is made up of 12 amino acids. The V gene lost 5 bases and the J gene lost 8 bases, with 13 bases spanning the gap. Germline CDR1 and CDR2: SQVTM and ANQGSEA. Study-wide points: A few of the chains that were CMV-associated were confirmed in vitro to be specific for CMV antigens.

About this clone itself: The antigen remains unidentified.

The PCR employed 60 Vbeta primers together with 13 Jbeta primers. TCRdb's copy holds only in-frame clones and misses some; the assay was immunoSEQ multiplex PCR. The sample includes 140,000 or so clones, under 80% seen only once; the top ten take 4.3%. The origin of this receptor is a man aged 18 to 29 in good health and CMV-seropositive. Sequenced input: PBMCs. The chain links TRBV29-1 to TRBJ2-1; perhaps TRBD1 as D (6 bases). CDR3 in DNA: TGCAGCGTTCTACAGGGCATCCATGAGCAGTTCTTC. It yields the protein CSVLQGIHEQFF.